The 14 T cell receptor beta chains reported below all come from one sample, sequenced in a study of CD8 T cells in Susac syndrome. The authors reverse transcribed roughly 0.5 to 1 ug RNA with random hexamers. TCRdb fed the immunoSEQ multiplex PCR reads into MiXCR, producing one record per CDR3 protein. The sample consists of roughly 400,000 distinct CDR3 sequences, 85% of them appearing once. The specimen was CD8+ T cells from PBMCs. The origin of the receptors is a human donor with multiple sclerosis.

The rearrangement joins TRBV29-1 to TRBJ2-1; 13 bases line up with TRBD2. J was trimmed by 0 bases and V by 7 bases; bases with no gene match: 12. Germline CDR1 reads SQVTM; CDR2 reads ANQGSEA. The CDR3 runs 18 residues. CDR3 loop: CSARGRTSGRVSYNEQFF. The CDR3 bases are TGCAGCGCCCGAGGAAGGACTAGCGGGAGAGTCTCCTACAATGAGCAGTTCTTC.

The J gene is TRBJ2-2, the V gene TRBV6-5; D tentatively fits TRBD1 or TRBD2 (5 bases each). The V gene's germline CDR1 is MNHEY and CDR2 SVGAGI. V was clipped by 10 bases and J by 0 bases, with 12 bases between them. The length of the CDR3 is 14 residues. CDR3 residues: CATREQANTGELFF. The CDR3 DNA sequence: TGTGCCACCCGGGAACAGGCGAACACCGGGGAGCTGTTTTTT.

The chain recombines TRBV4-1 with TRBJ1-5; 7 bases match TRBD1. Germline assignment: CDR1 MGHRA and CDR2 YSYEKL. The CDR3 has 15 residues. Unmatched junction bases numbered 9, after V lost 4 bases and J lost 6 bases. The CDR3 DNA follows: TGCGCCAGCAGCCCGCTCGGACAGGACGGTCAGCCCCAGCATTTT. It is translated as CASSPLGQDGQPQHF.

The genes are TRBV7-8 and TRBJ2-3; tentatively, D is TRBD1 or TRBD2 (5 bases each). V was pared by 5 bases and J by 1 base, with 13 bases between. Germline V gene data show CDR1 as SGHVS and CDR2 as FQNEAQ. This CDR3 is built from 15 residues. DNA for the CDR3: TGTGCCAGCAGCCCCGGGACCTGGGGCACAGATACGCAGTATTTT. Encoded protein: CASSPGTWGTDTQYF.

This clonotype was seen only once. The gene calls are TRBV20-1 and TRBJ2-5, with TRBD2 as a possible D gene (5 bases). The germline CDR1 and CDR2 sequences are DFQATT and SNEGSKA (reference sequence). This CDR3 region has 18 residues. Trimming cost V 1 base and J 2 bases, with 23 bases left between them. CDR3: CSARVDSRGRSGQETQYF. CDR3 nucleotides: TGCAGTGCTAGAGTAGATTCCCGGGGTAGGTCAGGACAAGAGACCCAGTACTTC.

This sequence joins TRBV11-2 and TRBJ1-1; D remains ambiguous. The V end was cut by 5 bases, the J end by 0 bases, with 13 bases between. CDR1 and CDR2 (germline): SGHAT, FQNNGV. The CDR3 is made up of 15 amino acids. CDR3 bases: TGTGCCAGCAGCACGACGGGTCTCATGAACACTGAAGCTTTCTTT. Encoded protein: CASSTTGLMNTEAFF.

V is TRBV4-1 and J is TRBJ1-5; D is uncertain. Looked up from germline, CDR1 is MGHRA and CDR2 is YSYEKL. CDR3 length equals 13 residues. The V end was cut by 0 bases, the J end by 9 bases, with 9 bases between. In DNA, the CDR3 is TGCGCCAGCAGCCAAGATGGCCTGTCGCCCCAGCATTTT. Its translation: CASSQDGLSPQHF.

This rearrangement joins TRBV20-1 to TRBJ1-1; D is perhaps TRBD1 (5 bases). Trimming took 3 bases from V and 0 from J, leaving 11 bases between them. The CDR3 contains 14 residues. CDR1 and CDR2 from the germline V gene are DFQATT and SNEGSKA (reference sequence). For the CDR3, the DNA is TGCAGTGCTAGGTGGCAGGGAATGAACACTGAAGCTTTCTTT. Translating it yields CSARWQGMNTEAFF.

The chain carries TRBV4-1 and TRBJ2-2, with 13 nucleotides matching TRBD2. Germline lookup yields CDR1 MGHRA and CDR2 YSYEKL. This CDR3 has 19 amino acids. Trimming at V came to 4 bases and at J to 6 bases, leaving 14 bases not matched to a gene. The CDR3 DNA reads TGCGCCAGCAGCCCATCCGGACTAGCGGGAGAGGCGGCTTCCGGGGAGCTGTTTTTT. As protein: CASSPSGLAGEAASGELFF.

V usage is TRBV4-1 and J usage is TRBJ1-3; D is ambiguous. The CDR3 consists of 11 residues. From germline, CDR1 is MGHRA and CDR2 YSYEKL. Trimming stripped 1 base from V and 8 bases from J, with 3 bases between. CDR3 nucleotide sequence: TGCGCCAGCAGCCAAGGTGACACCATATATTTT. Encoded protein: CASSQGDTIYF.

The chain has TRBV27 and TRBJ1-5; D is unresolved. The V end was cut by 0 bases, the J end by 1 base, with 7 bases between. Germline values: CDR1 MNHEY, CDR2 SMNVEV (reference sequence). The CDR3 contains 15 residues. CDR3 protein: CASSLSMGSNQPQHF. The CDR3 region has the DNA TGTGCCAGCAGTTTATCGATGGGGAGCAATCAGCCCCAGCATTTT.

This clonotype was counted a few times. The chain is built from TRBV6-5 and TRBJ2-7, with D perhaps assigned TRBD1 or TRBD2 (6 bases each). The germline V and J ends were trimmed by 2 bases and 2 bases, with 7 bases remaining between them. Germline V gives CDR1 MNHEY, CDR2 SVGAGI. The CDR3 runs to 13 residues. CDR3 nucleotide sequence: TGTGCCAGCAGTTACGGGGGGCCCTACGAGCAGTACTTC. Its translation is CASSYGGPYEQYF.

The rearrangement uses TRBV7-9 and TRBJ2-4; D is possibly TRBD2 (6 bases). This CDR3 contains 16 residues. CDR1 is SEHNR and CDR2 is FQNEAQ in the germline V gene (reference sequence). V was trimmed by 5 bases and J by 1 base, leaving 15 bases between them. CDR3 region: CASSPGLPAAKNIQYF. For the CDR3, the DNA is TGTGCCAGCAGCCCGGGACTCCCTGCGGCCAAAAACATTCAGTACTTC.

The chain joins TRBV4-2 to TRBJ1-1; D may be TRBD1 (5 bases). The V end was cut by 1 base, the J end by 8 bases, with 17 bases between. Per the germline V gene, CDR1 is LGHNA and CDR2 is YNFKEQ. The CDR3 is 15 amino acids. In DNA, the CDR3 is TGTGCCAGCAGCCAAGCGGAAGGGGCTGCGGCCGAAGCTTTCTTT. It translates to CASSQAEGAAAEAFF.